This TCR beta chain was recovered during a study of T-cell memory formation after mild COVID-19. This clonotype has just a few counts. V was trimmed by 0 bases and J by 0 bases, leaving 4 bases between them. From germline, CDR1 is SGDLS and CDR2 YYNGEE. The CDR3 totals 15 residues. In TCRdb, the 5' RACE reads were re-called with MiXCR into one record per CDR3 protein. Of more than 250,000 distinct CDR3 sequences in the sample, around 16% were seen once. Input material: PBMCs or a T cell subset sorted from them (not recorded which). The receptor comes from a man aged 18 to 29 who had mild COVID-19 (a few samples of this study predate the infection). Cell type and time point are not known. The J gene is TRBJ1-6, the V gene TRBV9; D not resolved. The CDR3 is CASSVAGSYNSPLHF. The CDR3 DNA is TGTGCCAGCAGCGTAGCAGGCTCCTATAATTCACCCCTCCACTTT.